The sequence of this T cell receptor (beta chain) was determined in a study of long-term antiretroviral therapy in people with HIV. Study results and limitations: HIV repertoires spanned narrower CDR3 length ranges than controls.

The CDR3 runs to 15 residues. Unmatched junction bases numbered 12, after V lost 7 bases and J lost 5 bases. Looked up from germline, CDR1 is WSHSY and CDR2 is SAAADI. An immunoSEQ assay, version v3.0, was performed at survey level. Clones were sequenced by immunoSEQ multiplex PCR, and TCRdb holds only the in-frame ones, with some missing. The table includes approximately 17,000 clones, approximately 78% detected once. As for this clone: As yet, its antigen is unknown.

The chain recombines TRBV10-2 with TRBJ2-3; 7 bases line up with TRBD2. This receptor was identified in a young woman with HIV. This specimen consisted of unsorted PBMCs, obtained 0.6 years after starting antiretroviral therapy. The CDR3 bases are TGCGCCAGCAAGGGCGGGCAGGGAGGGATAGATACGCAGTATTTT. Residues: CASKGGQGGIDTQYF.